This TCR beta chain was found in a study of cytomegalovirus exposure and HLA in healthy donors. About the research overall: From 190 million or so T cells, an earlier analysis saw 117 million unique TCR beta sequences.

The primer mix had 60 Vbeta and 13 Jbeta primers. Clones were read by immunoSEQ multiplex PCR, and TCRdb kept only the in-frame ones, dropping some. The data hold 150,000 to 200,000 clones, with around 75% observed a single time. J gave up 8 bases and V 1 base, and 2 bases lay outside the gene matches. The CDR3 has 13 amino acids. Germline-derived CDR1 and CDR2 are SGHDN and FVKESK. The specimen was PBMCs. This sequence originates from a woman aged 25 to 45 in good health and CMV-seronegative. The chain uses TRBV14 and TRBJ1-2; 9 nucleotides match TRBD1. CDR3 coding DNA: TGTGCCAGCAGCCAAGGCGGACAGGGGGGCTACACCTTC. It is translated as CASSQGGQGGYTF.